A selection of T cell receptor beta chains follows, all from one sample in a study of blood T cells in healthy people across ages. TCRdb analysed the 5' RACE reads with MiXCR anew, one entry per CDR3 protein. The sample includes some 1.5 million distinct CDR3 sequences, approximately 42% of them seen just once. The sample consisted of blood. The receptor source for this set is a woman under 30 in good health. The CDR3 runs from the conserved cysteine through the conserved F or W. Fields, in order: clone size, J gene, D gene, V gene, CDR3 DNA, CDR3 protein. A D gene is named only where the DNA matches it firmly. Part of the rows lack a size; the others show once, few, many or a class for expanded clones.

abundance: .; j_gene: TRBJ1-5; d_gene: .; v_gene: TRBV27; CDR3nt: TGTGCCAGCAGTCGAAAGGGCGGGGCAAATCGGCCCCAGCATTTT; CDR3aa: CASSRKGGANRPQHF
abundance: once; j_gene: TRBJ1-3; d_gene: .; v_gene: TRBV7-4; CDR3nt: TGTGCCAGCAGCTTAGGAGGCGTCTCTGGAAACACCATATATTTT; CDR3aa: CASSLGGVSGNTIYF
abundance: few; j_gene: TRBJ2-1; d_gene: .; v_gene: TRBV11-3; CDR3nt: TGTGCCAGCAGCTTAGGGAGGACGGCCTACAATGAGCAGTTCTTC; CDR3aa: CASSLGRTAYNEQFF
abundance: .; j_gene: TRBJ2-7; d_gene: TRBD2; v_gene: TRBV28; CDR3nt: TGTGCGACAACGGGGGGAGTGTCCCCACACTACGAGCAGTACTTC; CDR3aa: CATTGGVSPHYEQYF
abundance: .; j_gene: TRBJ2-5; d_gene: .; v_gene: TRBV7-2; CDR3nt: TGTGCCAGCAGCTACAACGCCCAAGAGACCCAGTACTTC; CDR3aa: CASSYNAQETQYF
abundance: few; j_gene: TRBJ2-7; d_gene: .; v_gene: TRBV7-2; CDR3nt: TGTGCCAGCAGCCGGGACAAACACTACGAGCAGTACTTC; CDR3aa: CASSRDKHYEQYF
abundance: .; j_gene: TRBJ2-3; d_gene: TRBD1; v_gene: TRBV11-2; CDR3nt: TGTGCCAGCAGCTTAGACAGGGGGACCACAGATACGCAGTATTTT; CDR3aa: CASSLDRGTTDTQYF
abundance: few; j_gene: TRBJ2-5; d_gene: .; v_gene: TRBV2; CDR3nt: TGTGCCAGCAGCGCTGGACCGATTCAAGAGACCCAGTACTTC; CDR3aa: CASSAGPIQETQYF
abundance: few; j_gene: TRBJ2-7; d_gene: .; v_gene: TRBV30; CDR3nt: TGTGCCTGGAGTTCGATCCCCTACGAGCAGTACTTC; CDR3aa: CAWSSIPYEQYF
abundance: .; j_gene: TRBJ1-1; d_gene: .; v_gene: TRBV14; CDR3nt: TGTGCCAGCAGCCAGTTGGGGCAATTGAATACTGAAGCTTTCTTT; CDR3aa: CASSQLGQLNTEAFF
abundance: .; j_gene: TRBJ1-1; d_gene: TRBD1; v_gene: TRBV6-9; CDR3nt: TGTGCCAACCTGACAGGGCCGAACACTGAAGCTTTCTTT; CDR3aa: CANLTGPNTEAFF
abundance: .; j_gene: TRBJ1-5; d_gene: .; v_gene: TRBV6-1; CDR3nt: TGTGCCAGCACCTCCCGGGTGGGGTATAGCAATCAGCCCCAGCATTTT; CDR3aa: CASTSRVGYSNQPQHF
abundance: .; j_gene: TRBJ2-3; d_gene: .; v_gene: TRBV29-1; CDR3nt: TGCAGCGTTGAAGTTCGCCCCCGGGATACGCAGTATTTT; CDR3aa: CSVEVRPRDTQYF
abundance: .; j_gene: TRBJ1-2; d_gene: .; v_gene: TRBV10-3; CDR3nt: TGTGCCATCAGGGGACTGATCTATGGCTACACCTTC; CDR3aa: CAIRGLIYGYTF
abundance: few; j_gene: TRBJ2-5; d_gene: .; v_gene: TRBV5-5; CDR3nt: TGTGCCAGCAGCCGACGCGGGGCGCAAGAGACCCAGTACTTC; CDR3aa: CASSRRGAQETQYF
abundance: .; j_gene: TRBJ2-1; d_gene: TRBD1; v_gene: TRBV7-2; CDR3nt: TGTGCCAGCAGCCAGAGGGGCGGGACAGGGGCCTACGAGCAGTTCTTC; CDR3aa: CASSQRGGTGAYEQFF
abundance: .; j_gene: TRBJ1-5; d_gene: .; v_gene: TRBV6-6; CDR3nt: TGTGCCAGCAGTTCCACAGGTACGAATCAGCCCCAGCATTTT; CDR3aa: CASSSTGTNQPQHF
abundance: .; j_gene: TRBJ2-5; d_gene: TRBD2; v_gene: TRBV4-1; CDR3nt: TGCGCCAGCAGCCAAGATAAGAGCGGGGGGAATCAAGAGACCCAGTACTTC; CDR3aa: CASSQDKSGGNQETQYF
abundance: .; j_gene: TRBJ2-7; d_gene: .; v_gene: TRBV27; CDR3nt: TGTGCCAGCAGTTATAAGAGCTCCTACGAGCAGTACTTC; CDR3aa: CASSYKSSYEQYF
abundance: .; j_gene: TRBJ1-2; d_gene: .; v_gene: TRBV12-3/TRBV12-4; CDR3nt: TGTGCCAGCAGTCCCGTAACATCAGGCTACACCTTC; CDR3aa: CASSPVTSGYTF
abundance: many; j_gene: TRBJ2-3; d_gene: TRBD2; v_gene: TRBV6-5; CDR3nt: TGTGCCAGCAGAAGGGTAGCGGGAGGCATAAACACAGATACGCAGTATTTT; CDR3aa: CASRRVAGGINTDTQYF
abundance: .; j_gene: TRBJ2-7; d_gene: .; v_gene: TRBV10-3; CDR3nt: TGTGCCATCAGTGACGGGGACCACTCCTACGAGCAGTACTTC; CDR3aa: CAISDGDHSYEQYF
abundance: .; j_gene: TRBJ2-5; d_gene: .; v_gene: TRBV7-6; CDR3nt: TGTGCCAGCAGCTCCAGGTCCTTATTTGACCAAGAGACCCAGTACTTC; CDR3aa: CASSSRSLFDQETQYF
abundance: .; j_gene: TRBJ2-7; d_gene: .; v_gene: TRBV2; CDR3nt: TGTGCCAGCGTCTTTACCGGACAGTCCTACGAGCAGTACTTC; CDR3aa: CASVFTGQSYEQYF